This TCR beta chain was observed in a study of T cell repertoires in cytomegalovirus infection. In the study overall: CMV infection and matching HLA type were both indicated by public TCR beta signatures.

One entry per CDR3 protein results from TCRdb running MiXCR on the reads. The data hold approximately 500,000 distinct CDR3 sequences, with about 11% observed a single time. Findings and caveats of the study: CMV carriers with the relevant HLA were identified by cumulative public TCR beta family frequency. CMV-specific HLA-C-restricted TCR beta clonotypes dominated the ex vivo response.

About this clonotype: What it binds is unknown.

Sequenced sample: PBMCs. The receptor was isolated from a human donor in good health (CMV status not recorded). Some clones in this sample may be carry-over from other donors' samples.

For the CDR3, the DNA is TGTGCCAGCAGCCTGGCGGAGCGGGGGCCTCGGGGGGAGCAGTTCTTC. The encoded protein is CASSLAERGPRGEQFF. The chain links TRBV3-1 to TRBJ2-1, with TRBD2 matching over 8 bases. The germline gives CDR1 LGHDT, CDR2 YNNKEL (reference sequence). The CDR3 has 16 amino acids. With 4 bases clipped from V and 10 bases from J, the junction kept 15 bases outside the gene matches.